The clone carrying this TCR beta chain was seen only once. Its specificity is not known. The sample comes from a study of cytomegalovirus exposure and HLA in healthy donors. Findings and caveats of the study: A link between a missense DCLRE1C variant and TCR beta V- and J-gene trimming emerged from a later analysis. Indistinguishable V segments, including TRBV6-2 and TRBV6-3, were excluded. A previous analysis found most TCR beta V segments productive roughly 90% or roughly 30% of the time.

V lost 3 bases to trimming and J lost 5 bases, with 14 bases between them. The CDR3 is 15 residues long. In germline, CDR1 is MDHEN, CDR2 SYDVKM. The study ran its PCR with 60 Vbeta and 13 Jbeta primers. Sequencing was performed with immunoSEQ multiplex PCR; in TCRdb, only in-frame clones are kept and a portion is missing. Counted here are approximately 190,000 clones, 75% to 80% occurring once; the ten biggest clones make up roughly 2%. The TCR sequence derives from a woman in her twenties or thirties in good health and CMV-seropositive. This chain joins TRBV28 and TRBJ2-4, with D maybe TRBD2 (6 bases). The specimen was PBMCs. In DNA form, the CDR3 reads TGTGCCAGCAGTTTGGGTTCGGGGGTTGAAAACATTCAGTACTTC. As protein: CASSLGSGVENIQYF.